This record covers a single TCR beta chain. The antigen is undetermined. This sample was included in a study of Graves' ophthalmopathy and Graves' hyperthyroidism. Findings and limits, study-wide: Ophthalmopathy progression prediction by the model yielded a sensitivity of approximately 70% and a specificity of just over 72%. Separation of ophthalmopathy from stable hyperthyroidism was achieved by a 13-signature model, at roughly 90% sensitivity and approximately 84% specificity.

As the template, RNA transcripts were used to amplify TCR beta CDR3 regions. RT-PCR in the first round used HTBI primers; a second-round multiplex PCR followed. TCRdb itself ran the multiplex PCR reads through MiXCR, one entry per CDR3 protein. This sample has 400,000 or so distinct CDR3 sequences, with roughly 15% found just once. Germline loops: CDR1 MNHNS, CDR2 SASEGT. The CDR3 covers 14 residues. Trimming took off 9 bases at V and 3 bases at J, with 18 bases between the two ends. No ophthalmopathy within 18 months of follow-up signified stable hyperthyroidism. The PBMCs had their origin in around 10 ml of fresh peripheral blood.

This receptor was identified in an adult woman with stable Graves' hyperthyroidism. The chain has TRBV6-1 and TRBJ2-7; tentatively, D is TRBD1 (5 bases). The material sequenced was peripheral blood. The CDR3 here is CASWTGHSLYEQYF. The CDR3, as DNA: TGTGCCAGTTGGACCGGACATTCCCTCTACGAGCAGTACTTC.